The 30 T cell receptor beta chains in this list originate from one sample, sequenced in a study of patients and donors after allogeneic stem cell transplantation. Using its own MiXCR run on the RT-PCR reads, TCRdb lists one record per CDR3 protein. The table lists fewer than 500,000 distinct CDR3 sequences, 16% of them singletons. Sequenced: blood, either unsorted or a sorted T cell fraction (not recorded which). All receptors derive from a human donor who was either an allogeneic HSCT recipient or a stem cell or donor lymphocyte infusion donor (not recorded which). It is not recorded whose cells these are; they may come from a transplant donor.

J is TRBJ2-1 and V is TRBV20-1, with 10 nucleotides matching TRBD2. The length of the CDR3 is 14 residues. Losses at the gene ends were 1 base for V and 9 bases for J; bases not matched to a gene: 6. Germline loops: CDR1 DFQATT, CDR2 SNEGSKA (reference sequence). The DNA of the CDR3 is TGCAGTGCTAGAGTAAGCGGGAGGGCCCCTGAGCAGTTCTTC. Translated, it gives CSARVSGRAPEQFF.

The rearrangement links TRBV19 to TRBJ1-5; D is ambiguous. Trimming cost V 6 bases and J 4 bases, with 7 bases left between them. CDR3 length: 12 residues. CDR1 and CDR2 from the germline V gene are LNHDA and SQIVND (reference sequence). The chain's CDR3 is CASRERNQPQHF. For the CDR3, the DNA is TGTGCCAGTAGAGAGAGGAATCAGCCCCAGCATTTT.

The chain combines TRBV18 with TRBJ1-4, with D possibly being TRBD1 (5 bases). CDR1 and CDR2 from the germline V gene are KGHSH and LQKENI. CDR3 length equals 16 residues. With 2 bases removed from V and 6 bases from J, the gap between germline ends came to 16 bases. CDR3 bases: TGTGCCAGCTCACCAGGAGGAGGGGTGAAAGATGAAAAACTGTTTTTT. It encodes CASSPGGGVKDEKLFF. The full variable domain, its missing parts supplied by reference TRBV18 and TRBJ1-4, is NAGVMQNPRHLVRRRGQEARLRCSPMKGHSHVYWYRQLPEEGLKFMVYLQKENIIDESGMPKERFSAEFPKEGPSILRIQQVVRGDSAAYFCASSPGGGVKDEKLFFGSGTQLSVL.

The genes are TRBV7-9 and TRBJ2-1, with TRBD2 matching over 14 bases. CDR1 and CDR2 from the germline V gene are SEHNR and FQNEAQ (reference sequence). J lost 8 bases, V lost 5 bases, and 8 bases had no gene match. This CDR3 spans 16 amino acids. The CDR3 DNA sequence: TGTGCCAGCAGCCCCAGAGGGGGACTAGCGGGGGATGAGCAGTTCTTC. Translated, it gives CASSPRGGLAGDEQFF.

In this sample, this clonotype turned up a few times. The genes are TRBV6-1 and TRBJ1-3; no clear D. Germline CDR1 is MNHNS and CDR2 is SASEGT. CDR3 length: 16 amino acids. With 4 bases removed from V and 2 bases from J, the gap between germline ends came to 15 bases. CDR3 sequence reads: CASSGTARFAGNTIYF. CDR3 sequence (DNA): TGTGCCAGCAGTGGGACCGCGCGGTTCGCTGGAAACACCATATATTTT.

The genes are TRBV15 and TRBJ1-2; a weak D match, TRBD1 (5 bases). From germline, CDR1 is LNHNV and CDR2 YYDKDF (reference sequence). Trimming took 1 base from V and 6 from J, leaving 15 bases between them. The CDR3 is 15 amino acids. CDR3 in amino acids: CATSRAGWTFDGYTF. The CDR3 nucleotides are TGTGCCACCAGCAGAGCGGGTTGGACATTTGATGGCTACACCTTC.

A few counts support this clonotype. This chain connects TRBV20-1 to TRBJ2-1, with 9 positions matching TRBD2. Germline V gene data show CDR1 as DFQATT and CDR2 as SNEGSKA (reference sequence). The CDR3 loop spans 15 amino acids. V gave up 4 bases and J gave up 2 bases; unmatched junction bases: 6. CDR3 region: CSATLAGEAYNEQFF. The DNA for the CDR3 is TGCAGTGCTACCTTAGCGGGAGAGGCCTACAATGAGCAGTTCTTC.

DNA for the CDR3: TGTGCCATCAGTGTTGGACAGGGTAACTACGAGCAGTACTTC. Protein sequence: CAISVGQGNYEQYF. The J gene is TRBJ2-7, the V gene TRBV10-3; 8 nucleotides match TRBD1. Looked up from germline, CDR1 is ENHRY and CDR2 is SYGVKD. V lost 4 bases, J lost 3 bases, and 5 bases stayed unmatched. The CDR3 loop spans 14 amino acids.

This clonotype was observed a handful of times. This chain connects TRBV7-6 to TRBJ2-3, with D perhaps TRBD2 (6 bases). The CDR3 extends over 12 amino acids. Deletions cut 8 bases from V and 0 bases from J, with 6 bases between. Germline V CDR1 and CDR2: SGHVS, FNYEAQ. CDR3 DNA sequence: TGTGCCAGCGGGAGGAGCACAGATACGCAGTATTTT. Residues: CASGRSTDTQYF. The full variable domain, rest sourced from reference TRBV7-6 and TRBJ2-3, is GAGVSQSPRYKVTKRGQDVALRCDPISGHVSLYWYRQALGQGPEFLTYFNYEAQQDKSGLPNDRFSAERPEGSISTLTIQRTEQRDSAMYRCASGRSTDTQYFGPGTRLTVL.

The chain joins TRBV5-6 to TRBJ1-1; TRBD1 matches 10 bases. The CDR3 loop spans 15 amino acids. Germline loops: CDR1 SGHDT, CDR2 YYEEEE. The V and J ends lost 4 bases and 7 bases, in that order; junction bases with no gene match: 10. The CDR3 is CASSKIGQGVLEAFF. The CDR3 nucleotides read TGTGCCAGCAGCAAAATAGGACAGGGGGTTCTTGAAGCTTTCTTT.

This clonotype was counted a few times. CDR3 in amino acids: CATSPLHSGKGSYEQYF. Here the CDR3 DNA reads TGTGCCACCAGCCCCCTCCATAGCGGGAAAGGCTCCTACGAGCAGTACTTC. The chain couples TRBV15 to TRBJ2-7; 8 bases fit TRBD2. Trimming took 5 bases from V and 0 from J; bases not matched to a gene: 12. Germline-derived CDR1 and CDR2 are LNHNV and YYDKDF (reference sequence). CDR3 length: 17 amino acids.

The chain carries TRBV24-1 and TRBJ2-3; the match to TRBD2 covers 13 bases. This CDR3 has 17 amino acids. The V segment lost 0 bases and the J segment 5 bases; nucleotides outside the gene matches: 4. CDR1 and CDR2 (germline): KGHDR, SFDVKD. CDR3 in DNA: TGTGCCACCAGTGATTTGACTAGCGGGGGGGCCAGAGATACGCAGTATTTT. Translated: CATSDLTSGGARDTQYF.

The chain combines TRBV4-1 with TRBJ1-3, with 7 bases identical to TRBD1. Looked up from germline, CDR1 is MGHRA and CDR2 is YSYEKL. This CDR3 comprises 16 residues. J lost 3 bases, V lost 3 bases, and 8 bases had no gene match. CDR3: CASSQGQLIVGNTIYF. Written as DNA, the CDR3 is TGCGCCAGCAGCCAGGGACAGCTAATCGTTGGAAACACCATATATTTT.

The chain has TRBV30 and TRBJ2-7; D is perhaps TRBD2 (6 bases). This CDR3 is 14 amino acids long. Per the germline V gene, CDR1 is GTSNPN and CDR2 is SVGIG (reference sequence). V was pared by 3 bases and J by 7 bases, with 19 bases between. CDR3 nucleotides: TGTGCCTGGAGCAAACTAGCCCCCCTATTGGAGCAGTACTTC. The encoded protein is CAWSKLAPLLEQYF.

The rearrangement uses TRBV7-2 and TRBJ2-1; D assignment may be TRBD1 or TRBD2 (5 bases each). This CDR3 comprises 14 residues. Germline CDR1 SGHTA, CDR2 FQGNSA. Trimming left V 5 bases short and J 7 bases short, with 15 bases between. The chain's CDR3 is CASSVGDLRNEQFF. In DNA, the CDR3 is TGTGCCAGCAGCGTAGGGGACCTGCGGAATGAGCAGTTCTTC.

CDR3 DNA sequence: TGTGCCAGCATATTTGGGGGGGGCCTTTACAATGAGCAGTTCTTC. This sequence encodes CASIFGGGLYNEQFF. The rearrangement links TRBV12-3 or TRBV12-4 to TRBJ2-1, with D maybe TRBD2 (7 bases). CDR3 length: 15 amino acids. V dropped 7 bases and J dropped 4 bases, with 17 bases sitting between them.

Only a few counts were recorded for this clonotype. The genes are TRBV24-1 and TRBJ2-5; D gene uncertain. The CDR3 length is 12 residues. V shed 2 bases and J shed 5 bases, with 5 bases lying between them. CDR1 and CDR2 (germline): KGHDR, SFDVKD. CDR3 coding DNA: TGTGCCACCAGTGATTCTCGGGAGACCCAGTACTTC. As protein: CATSDSRETQYF.

The CDR3 sequence is CASSLALKVLGTGIAEAFF. As DNA, the CDR3 is TGTGCCAGCAGTTTAGCGCTTAAGGTGCTCGGGACAGGGATCGCTGAAGCTTTCTTT. V usage is TRBV12-3 or TRBV12-4 and J usage is TRBJ1-1, with 9 bases lining up with TRBD1. With 0 bases clipped from V and 6 bases from J, the junction kept 17 bases outside the gene matches. CDR3 length: 19 residues.

This clonotype was picked up many times. V and J are TRBV19 and TRBJ2-1, with 7 bases matching TRBD2. With 7 bases clipped from V and 4 bases from J, the junction kept 4 bases outside the gene matches. The CDR3 runs 13 residues. The germline V gene has CDR1 LNHDA and CDR2 SQIVND (reference sequence). The DNA of the CDR3 is TGTGCCAGTAATCCTAGCGGATACAATGAGCAGTTCTTC. This sequence encodes CASNPSGYNEQFF.

The chain combines TRBV6-2 or TRBV6-3 with TRBJ1-5, with D maybe TRBD1 (5 bases). Trimming left V 2 bases short and J 3 bases short, with 11 bases between. This CDR3 is 15 amino acids long. Germline loops: CDR1 MNHEY, CDR2 SVGEGT. In nucleotides, the CDR3 is TGTGCCAGCAGTTACGGCAGGGCTAACAATCAGCCCCAGCATTTT. Translating gives CASSYGRANNQPQHF.

This clonotype has a handful of counts. The chain links TRBV4-2 to TRBJ2-2, with TRBD2 matching over 8 bases. The CDR3 loop spans 16 amino acids. The V segment lost 4 bases and the J segment 2 bases; nucleotides outside the gene matches: 6. Germline lookup yields CDR1 LGHNA and CDR2 YNFKEQ. CDR3 region: CASSPGRAGNTGELFF. The CDR3 DNA reads as TGTGCCAGCAGCCCCGGGAGGGCCGGAAACACCGGGGAGCTGTTTTTT.

This clonotype appeared a few times. The V and J genes are TRBV28 and TRBJ2-5; TRBD2 agrees at 11 bases. The ends lost 2 bases at V and 4 bases at J; junction bases unmatched: 0. This CDR3 spans 14 amino acids. The germline V gene has CDR1 MDHEN and CDR2 SYDVKM. The CDR3 protein is CASSLLAGGETQYF. The CDR3 bases are TGTGCCAGCAGTTTACTAGCGGGAGGAGAGACCCAGTACTTC.

This chain uses TRBV7-2 with TRBJ1-2; weak D call: TRBD1 (6 bases). Germline assignment: CDR1 SGHTA and CDR2 FQGNSA. The CDR3 contains 14 residues. With 4 bases removed from V and 6 bases from J, the gap between germline ends came to 15 bases. The CDR3 coding sequence is TGTGCCAGCAGCTCCATGGAGGGGGTCAATGGCTACACCTTC. This encodes CASSSMEGVNGYTF. The full variable domain, its missing parts supplied by reference TRBV7-2 and TRBJ1-2, is GAGVSQSPSNKVTEKGKDVELRCDPISGHTALYWYRQSLGQGLEFLIYFQGNSAPDKSGLPSDRFSAERTGGSVSTLTIQRTQQEDSAVYLCASSSMEGVNGYTFGSGTRLTVV.

This clonotype has a count of ten or more. The chain recombines TRBV3-1 with TRBJ1-4; 9 nucleotides align to TRBD1. V shed 2 bases and J 8 bases; nucleotides not matched to a gene: 3. Germline values: CDR1 LGHDT, CDR2 YNNKEL (reference sequence). The CDR3 is 14 amino acids. The CDR3 DNA sequence: TGTGCCAGCAGCCAACGGACAGGGGTCGAAAAACTGTTTTTT. It codes for CASSQRTGVEKLFF.

This clonotype was counted between two and nine times. The chain has TRBV20-1 and TRBJ1-6; 10 nucleotides line up with TRBD1. The CDR3 runs 17 residues. Trimming at V came to 6 bases and at J to 10 bases, leaving 18 bases not matched to a gene. The germline CDR1 and CDR2 sequences are DFQATT and SNEGSKA (reference sequence). The CDR3 DNA sequence: TGCAGTGCCGCCATACAACCCCCGGGACAGGGGAGGTCACCCCTCCACTTT. It yields the protein CSAAIQPPGQGRSPLHF.

This clonotype appeared many times. The chain combines TRBV12-3 or TRBV12-4 with TRBJ1-5; D perhaps matches TRBD1 (5 bases). The CDR3 runs 15 residues. V was clipped by 1 base and J by 1 base, with 8 bases between them. The chain's CDR3 is CASSLGGESNQPQHF. For the CDR3, the DNA is TGTGCCAGCAGTTTAGGGGGGGAAAGCAATCAGCCCCAGCATTTT.

In this sample, this clonotype turned up a few times. The chain combines TRBV21-1 with TRBJ2-4; the D call of TRBD2 is as the table states it, not checked on the DNA. TRBV21-1 is listed as a pseudogene. The CDR3 runs 19 residues. CDR3 region: CASSKTPLYIREGMDIQYF. DNA for the CDR3: TGTGCCAGCAGCAAAACCCCACTTTACATACGGGAGGGGATGGACATTCAGTACTTC.

This clonotype occurred a few times. The chain couples TRBV14 to TRBJ1-1; maybe TRBD1 (5 bases). The CDR3 covers 15 residues. The V end lost 1 base, the J end lost 1 base, and 10 bases lay between the germline ends. Germline assignment: CDR1 SGHDN and CDR2 FVKESK. The CDR3 DNA follows: TGTGCCAGCAGCCAAGGAACAGGAAAGAACACTGAAGCTTTCTTT. Amino acids: CASSQGTGKNTEAFF. The full variable domain, with the rest looked up from reference TRBV14 and TRBJ1-1, is EAGVTQFPSHSVIEKGQTVTLRCDPISGHDNLYWYRRVMGKEIKFLLHFVKESKQDESGMPNNRFLAERTGGTYSTLKVQPAELEDSGVYFCASSQGTGKNTEAFFGQGTRLTVV.

This clonotype has only a few counts. The chain is built from TRBV27 and TRBJ1-5, with 7 bases identical to TRBD1. This CDR3 contains 14 residues. Per the germline V gene, CDR1 is MNHEY and CDR2 is SMNVEV (reference sequence). The trim removed 5 bases at V and 7 bases at J, leaving 8 bases unmatched. The CDR3 is CASSTKTGYQPQHF. The CDR3 DNA follows: TGTGCCAGCAGTACCAAGACAGGGTACCAGCCCCAGCATTTT.

There are many counts of this clonotype. The chain recombines TRBV7-2 with TRBJ2-1, with 11 bases aligning to TRBD2. CDR1 and CDR2 (germline): SGHTA, FQGNSA. CDR3 size: 17 residues. The J segment lost 4 bases and the V segment lost 2 bases, leaving 7 bases of the junction unmatched. The CDR3 bases are TGTGCCAGCAGCTTAAGTAGCGGGAGGGCCGGGTACAATGAGCAGTTCTTC. The encoded protein is CASSLSSGRAGYNEQFF.